This TCR beta chain was recorded in a study of shared clonotypes between healthy human individuals (dated by TCRdb to 2020 to 2022). About the investigation overall: A few men and a couple of women, aged 18 to 49 years, made up the cohort. For each donor, CD4 naive and CD4 memory were each given three plates, CD8 naive was given two plates, and CD8 memory was given one plate. Blood TCR repertoires of 5 or 6 healthy adults were deeply sequenced to estimate repertoire size and the extent of clonotype sharing between individuals. To increase sequencing depth and limit assay-specific biases, different laboratories used diverse techniques to prepare libraries and sequence TCR repertoires. Each donor's leukapheresis produced roughly between roughly 0.9 and 9 billion PBMCs.

Overall study results and their limits: Higher generation probabilities were observed for clonotypes shared by all four sorted-subset donors than for non-shared clonotypes. Sampling was limited to blood, and TCR repertoires in tissue likely differ from TCR repertoires in blood. When a handful of donors were compared, the shared fraction of clonotypes was approximately 5% for naive CD4, 3.5% to 4% for naive CD8, roughly 2.3% for memory CD4, and 0.3% to 0.5% for memory CD8. Estimated clonotype richness was generally larger for naive than for memory subsets. Because the study included only a small number of donors, the genetic and exposure-history diversity represented was limited. Pairwise subsampling led to the expectation that sequencing depth would affect the degree of clonotype sharing among donors. Incomplete sequencing was indicated by rarefaction of sorted-subset datasets, despite the large sequencing depth.

The donors were healthy, HIV-negative adults who had no recently reported acute infections or vaccinations. Every donor was a Caucasian adult living in Nashville, Tennessee, USA. Magnetic negative selection was used to enrich CD4+ T cells, after which naive cells were positively selected on CD45RA and the negative fraction became the memory subset. Blood was obtained by leukapheresis, after which PBMCs were separated by Ficoll-Histopaque density gradient centrifugation and cryopreserved in liquid nitrogen vapor phase. Purity and quantity of every magnetically sorted T cell population were checked by analytical flow cytometry. Each sorted fraction had its genomic DNA isolated and then quantified by UV absorbance on a Nanodrop 2000c. CDR1 and CDR2 (WNHNN, SYGVQD) derive from the germline V gene (reference sequence). The junction carries 4 bases between V and J, which are trimmed by 2 bases and 6 bases respectively. The CDR3 runs 12 residues from the cysteine to the phenylalanine. CDR3 DNA is the only sequence kept; it has 36 bases, read in frame from the first base.

Turning to this clone: This clone's antigen is unknown. No qualities accompany the bases; no much larger clone lies one base away.

Using the deep immunoSEQ assay, multiplex PCR amplified TCR CDR3 regions from genomic DNA. Extracted genomic DNA from each cell subset was spread evenly across all wells of several immunoSEQ 96-well plates, with each plate serving as a replicate. For sorted subsets, 150 to 250 ng of genomic DNA, equivalent to around 30,000 T cell genomes, went into each replicate PCR. Purified libraries were quantified with a Qubit 3.0 fluorometer, sized on a Bioanalyzer 2100, and re-quantified with the KAPA Library Quantification kit. Each immunoSEQ 96-well plate was sequenced on its own single-read 150-cycle Illumina NextSeq 550 flow cell. The authors' pipeline ran thus. Because the immunoSEQ output held only junctional sequences and lacked quality scores, the filtering could not match the filtering applied to full-length reads. Sequences were annotated with PyIR, a Python wrapper for IgBLAST v1.9, and V/J genes and CDR3 were assigned using IMGT germline references. Any read was removed if the V/J assignment was weak (E-value above 1e-6), the CDR3 was missing, or the read contained stop codons, out-of-frame junctions, or ambiguous translated residues. V3J clonotypes were defined as sequences sharing the same inferred V gene, J gene, and CDR3 amino acid sequence. Percentage overlap between repertoires was calculated by dividing the number of shared unique clonotypes by the size of the smaller repertoire. Repertoire richness was assessed with RTK rarefaction, the Chao1 estimator, and Recon v2.1 estimates of unobserved clonotypes. For all TCRbeta clonotypes obtained by the gDNA method from a few donors, generation probabilities were computed with OLGA. TCRdb mirrors the immuneACCESS table, restricted to in-frame sequences. Some clones are absent from its copies; in checked studies, under half trace to an unresolved V gene, and the reason for the others is unknown. V and J calls and clone size are given by that table; D and trimming were obtained from the DNA. The sample includes 2,500,000 or so clones, with over 85% observed a single time. The ten largest clonotypes hold over 0.12% of the sample.

The receptor comes from a man aged 18 to 30 in good health. Material for sequencing was naive CD4+ T cells sorted from blood. This specimen's cell subset or site label, interpreted: CD45RA+ positively selected. Recombination linked TRBV10-1 to TRBJ2-2; the D gene remains uncertain. CDR3 loop: CASSEGPGELFF. The base sequence is TGCGCCAGCAGTGAGGGTCCCGGGGAGCTGTTTTTT.